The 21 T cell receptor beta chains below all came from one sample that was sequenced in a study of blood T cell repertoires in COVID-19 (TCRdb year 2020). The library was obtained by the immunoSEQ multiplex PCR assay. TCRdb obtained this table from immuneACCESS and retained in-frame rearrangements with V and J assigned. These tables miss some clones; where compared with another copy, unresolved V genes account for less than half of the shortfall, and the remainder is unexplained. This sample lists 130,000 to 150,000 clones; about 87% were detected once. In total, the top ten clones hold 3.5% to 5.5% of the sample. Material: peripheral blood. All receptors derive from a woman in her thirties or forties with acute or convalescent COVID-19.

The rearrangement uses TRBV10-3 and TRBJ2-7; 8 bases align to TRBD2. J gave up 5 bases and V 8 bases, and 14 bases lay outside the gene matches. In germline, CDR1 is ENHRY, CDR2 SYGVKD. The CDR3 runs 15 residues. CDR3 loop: CAIATGRAQTDEQYF. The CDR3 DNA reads TGTGCCATCGCGACCGGGAGGGCCCAAACTGACGAGCAGTACTTC.

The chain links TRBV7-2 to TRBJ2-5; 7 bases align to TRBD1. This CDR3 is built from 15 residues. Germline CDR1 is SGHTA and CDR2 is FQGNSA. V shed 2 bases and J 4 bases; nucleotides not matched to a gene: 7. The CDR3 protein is CASSLTGARGETQYF. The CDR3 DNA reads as TGTGCCAGCAGCTTAACAGGGGCCCGGGGAGAGACCCAGTACTTC. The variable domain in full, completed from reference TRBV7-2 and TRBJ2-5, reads GAGVSQSPSNKVTEKGKDVELRCDPISGHTALYWYRQSLGQGLEFLIYFQGNSAPDKSGLPSDRFSAERTGGSVSTLTIQRTQQEDSAVYLCASSLTGARGETQYFGPGTRLLVL.

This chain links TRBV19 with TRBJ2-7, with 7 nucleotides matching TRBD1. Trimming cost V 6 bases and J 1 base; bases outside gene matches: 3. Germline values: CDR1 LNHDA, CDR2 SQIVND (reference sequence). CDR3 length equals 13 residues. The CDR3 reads CASRATGSYEQYF. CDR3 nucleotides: TGTGCCAGTAGAGCGACAGGGTCCTACGAGCAGTACTTC.

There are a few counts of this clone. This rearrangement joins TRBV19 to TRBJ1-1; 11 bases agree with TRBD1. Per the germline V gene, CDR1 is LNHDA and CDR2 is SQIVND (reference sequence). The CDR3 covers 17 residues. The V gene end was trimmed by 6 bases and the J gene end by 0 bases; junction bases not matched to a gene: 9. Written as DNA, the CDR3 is TGTGCCAGTAGCGAGAGGGGGACAGGGGGAATGAACACTGAAGCTTTCTTT. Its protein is CASSERGTGGMNTEAFF.

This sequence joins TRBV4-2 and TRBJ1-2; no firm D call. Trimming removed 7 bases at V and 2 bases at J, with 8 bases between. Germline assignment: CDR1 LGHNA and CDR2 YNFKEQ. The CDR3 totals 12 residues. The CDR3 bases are TGTGCCAGCAACGGTTGGAACTATGGCTACACCTTC. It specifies CASNGWNYGYTF.

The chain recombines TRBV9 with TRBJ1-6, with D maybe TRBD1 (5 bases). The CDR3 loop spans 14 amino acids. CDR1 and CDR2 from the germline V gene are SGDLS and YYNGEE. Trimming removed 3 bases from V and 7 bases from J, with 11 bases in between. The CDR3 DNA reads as TGTGCCAGCAGCGGCGGCGGGGACAATTCACCCCTCCACTTT. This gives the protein CASSGGGDNSPLHF.

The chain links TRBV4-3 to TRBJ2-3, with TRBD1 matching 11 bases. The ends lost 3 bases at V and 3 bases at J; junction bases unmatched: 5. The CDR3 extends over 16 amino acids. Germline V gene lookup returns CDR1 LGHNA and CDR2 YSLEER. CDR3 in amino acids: CASSHPRDRGTDTQYF. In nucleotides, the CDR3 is TGCGCCAGCAGCCACCCCCGGGACAGGGGGACAGATACGCAGTATTTT.

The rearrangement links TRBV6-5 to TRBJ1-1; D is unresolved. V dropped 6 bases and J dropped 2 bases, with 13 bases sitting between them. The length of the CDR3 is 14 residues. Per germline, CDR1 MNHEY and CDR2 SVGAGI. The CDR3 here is CASSHAEGNTEAFF. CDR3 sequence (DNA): TGTGCCAGCAGCCATGCGGAGGGCAACACTGAAGCTTTCTTT.

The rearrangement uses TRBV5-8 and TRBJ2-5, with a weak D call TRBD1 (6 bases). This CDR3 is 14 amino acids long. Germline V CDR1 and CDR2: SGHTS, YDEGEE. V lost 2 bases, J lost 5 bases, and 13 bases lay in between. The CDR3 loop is CASSFEQGGETQYF. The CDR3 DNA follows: TGTGCCAGCAGCTTTGAACAGGGCGGGGAGACCCAGTACTTC.

The CDR3 here is CASSLSSGYHPSPSYMNTEAFF. CDR3 in DNA: TGTGCCAGCAGTTTATCCTCAGGGTACCATCCAAGTCCCTCATACATGAACACTGAAGCTTTCTTT. The chain joins TRBV28 to TRBJ1-1, with a tentative D call TRBD1 (5 bases). The CDR3 is 22 amino acids. V was pared by 1 base and J by 0 bases, with 30 bases between. CDR1 and CDR2 (germline): MDHEN, SYDVKM.

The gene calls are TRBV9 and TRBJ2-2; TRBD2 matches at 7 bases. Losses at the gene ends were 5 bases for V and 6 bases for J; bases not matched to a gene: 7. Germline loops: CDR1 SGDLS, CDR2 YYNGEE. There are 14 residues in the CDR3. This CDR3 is CASRRTSSAGELFF. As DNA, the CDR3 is TGTGCCAGCAGGCGGACTAGTAGCGCCGGGGAGCTGTTTTTT. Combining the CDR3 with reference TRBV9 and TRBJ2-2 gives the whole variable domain DSGVTQTPKHLITATGQRVTLRCSPRSGDLSVYWYQQSLDQGLQFLIQYYNGEERAKGNILERFSAQQFPDLHSELNLSSLELGDSALYFCASRRTSSAGELFFGEGSRLTVL.

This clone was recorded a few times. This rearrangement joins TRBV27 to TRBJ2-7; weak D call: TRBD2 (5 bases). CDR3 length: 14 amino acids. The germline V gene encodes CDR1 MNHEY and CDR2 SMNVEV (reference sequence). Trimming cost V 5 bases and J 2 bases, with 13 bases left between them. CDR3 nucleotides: TGTGCCAGCAGTGTAGCCGGGATTCCCTACGAGCAGTACTTC. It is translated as CASSVAGIPYEQYF.

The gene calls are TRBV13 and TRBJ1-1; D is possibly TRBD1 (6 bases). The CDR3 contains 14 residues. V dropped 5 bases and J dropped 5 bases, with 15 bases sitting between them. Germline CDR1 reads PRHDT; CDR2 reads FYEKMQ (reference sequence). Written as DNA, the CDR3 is TGTGCCAGCAGCCTCGGGAGGGGGGGGACTGAAGCTTTCTTT. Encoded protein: CASSLGRGGTEAFF. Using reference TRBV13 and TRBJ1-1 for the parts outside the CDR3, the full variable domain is AAGVIQSPRHLIKEKRETATLKCYPIPRHDTVYWYQQGPGQDPQFLISFYEKMQSDKGSIPDRFSAQQFSDYHSELNMSSLELGDSALYFCASSLGRGGTEAFFGQGTRLTVV.

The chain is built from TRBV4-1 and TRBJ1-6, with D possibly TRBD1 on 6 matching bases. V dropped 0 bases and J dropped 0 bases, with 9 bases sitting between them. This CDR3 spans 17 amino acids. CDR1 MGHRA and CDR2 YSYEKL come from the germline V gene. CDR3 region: CASSQDDRSSYNSPLHF. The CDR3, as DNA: TGCGCCAGCAGCCAAGACGACAGGAGCTCCTATAATTCACCCCTCCACTTT.

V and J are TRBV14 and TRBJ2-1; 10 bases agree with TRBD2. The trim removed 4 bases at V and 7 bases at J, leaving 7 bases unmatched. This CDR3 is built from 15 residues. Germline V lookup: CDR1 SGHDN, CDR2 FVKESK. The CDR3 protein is CASSLLAGETNEQFF. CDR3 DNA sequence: TGTGCCAGCAGCCTTCTAGCGGGAGAGACGAATGAGCAGTTCTTC.

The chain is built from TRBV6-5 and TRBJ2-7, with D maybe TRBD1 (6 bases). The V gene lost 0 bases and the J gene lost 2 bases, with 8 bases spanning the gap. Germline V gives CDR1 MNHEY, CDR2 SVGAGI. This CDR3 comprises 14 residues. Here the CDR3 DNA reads TGTGCCAGCAGTTACTCAACAGGGACCTACGAGCAGTACTTC. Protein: CASSYSTGTYEQYF.

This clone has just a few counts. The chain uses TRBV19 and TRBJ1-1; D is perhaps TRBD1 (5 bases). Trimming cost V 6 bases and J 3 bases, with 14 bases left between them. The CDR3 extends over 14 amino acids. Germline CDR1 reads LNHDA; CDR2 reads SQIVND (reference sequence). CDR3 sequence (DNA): TGTGCCAGTAGCGCCAGGGCCCGCGACACTGAAGCTTTCTTT. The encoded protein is CASSARARDTEAFF.

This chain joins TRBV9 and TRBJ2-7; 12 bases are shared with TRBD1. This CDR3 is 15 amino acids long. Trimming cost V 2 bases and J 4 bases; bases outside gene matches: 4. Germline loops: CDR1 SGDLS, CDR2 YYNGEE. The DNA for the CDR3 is TGTGCCAGCAGCGTTGGGACAGGGGGCAAATACGAGCAGTACTTC. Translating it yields CASSVGTGGKYEQYF.

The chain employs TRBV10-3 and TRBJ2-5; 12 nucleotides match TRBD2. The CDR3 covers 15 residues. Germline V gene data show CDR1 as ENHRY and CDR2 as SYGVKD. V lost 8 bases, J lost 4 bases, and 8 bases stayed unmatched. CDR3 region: CAIGASGGARETQYF. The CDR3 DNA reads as TGTGCCATCGGGGCTAGCGGGGGGGCCCGAGAGACCCAGTACTTC.

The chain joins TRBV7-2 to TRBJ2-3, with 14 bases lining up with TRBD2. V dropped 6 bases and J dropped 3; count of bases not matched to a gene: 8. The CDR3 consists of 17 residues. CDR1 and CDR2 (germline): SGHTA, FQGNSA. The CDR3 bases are TGTGCCAGCAGTCGAACGACTAGCGGGAGGGCAACAGATACGCAGTATTTT. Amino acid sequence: CASSRTTSGRATDTQYF. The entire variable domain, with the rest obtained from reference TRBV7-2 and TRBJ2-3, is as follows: GAGVSQSPSNKVTEKGKDVELRCDPISGHTALYWYRQSLGQGLEFLIYFQGNSAPDKSGLPSDRFSAERTGGSVSTLTIQRTQQEDSAVYLCASSRTTSGRATDTQYFGPGTRLTVL.

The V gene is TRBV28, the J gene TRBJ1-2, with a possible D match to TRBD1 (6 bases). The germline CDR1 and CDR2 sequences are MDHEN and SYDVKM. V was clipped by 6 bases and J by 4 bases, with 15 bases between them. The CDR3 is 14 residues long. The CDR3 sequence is CASSSSGGGYGYTF. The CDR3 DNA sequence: TGTGCCAGCAGCTCCTCGGGGGGCGGCTATGGCTACACCTTC.